This T cell receptor beta chain was captured in a study of shared clonotypes between healthy human individuals. Study at large: Donor composition was a couple of women and three men, aged 18 to 49. Overall study findings and caveats: Naive CD4 clonotypes overlapped across a handful of donors at about 5.3%.

Repertoires were generated with immunoSEQ multiplex PCR, while TCRdb's copy carries only in-frame clones and drops some. Seen here are about 1.1 million clones, about 80% observed once, and the top ten hold 0.85% to 1%. The CDR3 extends over 13 amino acids. Trimming shortened V by 6 bases and J by 0 bases, and 7 bases separated the two germline ends. Germline CDR1 is MNHNS and CDR2 is SASEGT. A single count supports this clone. Its antigen remains unknown. This clonotype was sampled from a man between 18 and 29 years old in good health. Some clones in this sample may be carry-over from other donors' samples. What was sequenced was memory CD4+ T cells from PBMCs. This sample's subset: CD45RA-negative fraction. The chain joins TRBV6-1 to TRBJ2-3; no definite D call. CDR3 residues: CASRDTSTDTQYF. In DNA form, the CDR3 reads TGTGCCAGCAGAGACACTAGCACAGATACGCAGTATTTT.